These 24 T cell receptor beta chains originate from one sample sequenced in a study of CD8 T cells in ankylosing spondylitis. General observations from the study: The study identified a TCR beta motif of about eight highly homologous variants that appeared characteristic of ankylosing spondylitis blood.

These TCRs' antigens remain unknown. TCRdb ran MiXCR on the 5' RACE reads and lists one entry per CDR3 protein. This table holds over 600,000 distinct CDR3 sequences, over 15% found once. Sequencing was performed on blood, either unsorted or a sorted T cell fraction (not recorded which). The receptors originated from a male donor with ankylosing spondylitis.

The chain carries TRBV9 and TRBJ2-1; 7 bases match TRBD1. The CDR3 loop spans 17 amino acids. The ends lost 0 bases at V and 4 bases at J; junction bases unmatched: 10. From germline, CDR1 is SGDLS and CDR2 YYNGEE. The CDR3 region is CASSVGRWGTAYNEQFF. The CDR3 DNA is TGTGCCAGCAGCGTAGGGCGGTGGGGGACAGCTTACAATGAGCAGTTCTTC.

The chain has TRBV20-1 and TRBJ1-2; no definite D call. The CDR3 contains 14 residues. The V gene's germline CDR1 is DFQATT and CDR2 SNEGSKA (reference sequence). Trimming removed 0 bases at V and 4 bases at J, with 12 bases between. The CDR3 DNA reads as TGCAGTGCTAGAGAGGGTTCCAGGTTCTATGGCTACACCTTC. Its translation: CSAREGSRFYGYTF.

This clonotype came up a few times. The chain links TRBV20-1 to TRBJ2-7; TRBD1 matches 8 bases. Unmatched junction bases numbered 15, after V lost 5 bases and J lost 6 bases. The CDR3 is 15 residues long. Germline V gives CDR1 DFQATT, CDR2 SNEGSKA (reference sequence). The CDR3 DNA is TGCAGTGCTGAGGACAGGGTATCTAAAGCCACCGAGCAGTACTTC. Its translation: CSAEDRVSKATEQYF.

In its sample, this clonotype was seen a few times. The chain recombines TRBV14 with TRBJ1-3, with TRBD1 as a possible D gene (5 bases). There are 18 residues in the CDR3. Trimming removed 1 base at V and 0 bases at J, with 16 bases between. CDR1 is SGHDN and CDR2 is FVKESK in the germline V gene. The CDR3 DNA sequence: TGTGCCAGCAGCCAAGGGCCCGAGAGGGGATACTCTGGAAACACCATATATTTT. Protein: CASSQGPERGYSGNTIYF.

The rearrangement joins TRBV2 to TRBJ1-6; D unclear. Germline-derived CDR1 and CDR2 are SNHLY and FYNNEI. There are 14 residues in the CDR3. The germline V and J ends were trimmed by 7 bases and 11 bases, with 18 bases remaining between them. DNA for the CDR3: TGTGCCAGCAAATGGAGACTGGGCAAGGCACCCCTCCACTTT. Encoded protein: CASKWRLGKAPLHF.

The rearrangement uses TRBV6-1 and TRBJ2-5, with D possibly TRBD1 on 7 matching bases. The CDR3 runs to 16 residues. The germline gives CDR1 MNHNS, CDR2 SASEGT. Trimming shortened V by 3 bases and J by 4 bases, and 18 bases separated the two germline ends. CDR3 DNA sequence: TGTGCCAGCAGTGAGGGGGGCAGACGACAGGGAGAGACCCAGTACTTC. Amino acids: CASSEGGRRQGETQYF.

Only a few counts were recorded for this clonotype. The chain recombines TRBV6-1 with TRBJ1-1; weak D call: TRBD1 (6 bases). This CDR3 spans 13 amino acids. CDR1 and CDR2 from the germline V gene are MNHNS and SASEGT. Trimming took off 6 bases at V and 7 bases at J, with 15 bases between the two ends. This chain's CDR3 is CASRARQDYEAFF. The CDR3 region has the DNA TGTGCCAGCAGAGCCCGACAGGACTATGAAGCTTTCTTT.

The V call is TRBV21-1, the J call TRBJ2-7; no check of the table's D call, TRBD1, against the DNA was made. TRBV21-1 is tagged as a pseudogene. The CDR3 consists of 17 residues. The CDR3 loop is CASSKVEGQEPYYEQYF. The DNA of the CDR3 is TGTGCCAGCAGCAAAGTTGAGGGGCAGGAACCTTACTACGAGCAGTACTTC.

The V call is TRBV10-3, the J call TRBJ2-7; 10 bases fit TRBD2. In germline, CDR1 is ENHRY, CDR2 SYGVKD. Unmatched junction bases numbered 9, after V lost 6 bases and J lost 4 bases. This CDR3 spans 15 amino acids. CDR3 loop: CAISTSGTGKYEQYF. The CDR3 coding sequence is TGTGCCATCAGCACTAGCGGGACGGGAAAGTACGAGCAGTACTTC.

This clonotype occurred a few times. The chain uses TRBV27 and TRBJ2-1; no reliable D call. Germline V CDR1 and CDR2: MNHEY, SMNVEV (reference sequence). Trimming took 5 bases from V and 6 from J, leaving 8 bases between them. The CDR3 spans 12 residues. The CDR3 region is CASSKPGNEQFF. DNA for the CDR3: TGTGCCAGCAGTAAGCCGGGCAATGAGCAGTTCTTC.

The J gene is TRBJ1-6, the V gene TRBV5-1; 11 bases line up with TRBD1. Germline assignment: CDR1 SGHRS and CDR2 YFSETQ. V trimming: 6 bases; J trimming: 9 bases; junction bases outside the gene matches: 8. The CDR3 extends over 15 amino acids. CDR3 sequence (DNA): TGCGCCAGCACCGACCACGGACAGGGGGCTTCACCCCTCCACTTT. This codes for CASTDHGQGASPLHF.

This sequence joins TRBV5-6 and TRBJ2-3; either TRBD1 or TRBD2 may fit D (5 bases each). Germline V lookup: CDR1 SGHDT, CDR2 YYEEEE. The CDR3 covers 16 residues. Between the trimmed V and J ends, which lost 3 bases and 4 bases, there was a span of 18 bases. CDR3 in amino acids: CASSSYGAGRADTQYF. For the CDR3, the DNA is TGTGCCAGCAGCTCTTACGGTGCAGGGAGAGCAGATACGCAGTATTTT. Full variable domain (missing parts from reference TRBV5-6 and TRBJ2-3): DAGVTQSPTHLIKTRGQQVTLRCSPKSGHDTVSWYQQALGQGPQFIFQYYEEEERQRGNFPDRFSGHQFPNYSSELNVNALLLGDSALYLCASSSYGAGRADTQYFGPGTRLTVL.

This clonotype came up a few times. V and J are TRBV3-1 and TRBJ1-5, with D perhaps matching TRBD1 (5 bases). In germline, CDR1 is LGHDT, CDR2 YNNKEL (reference sequence). Trimming removed 0 bases from V and 5 bases from J, with 8 bases in between. CDR3 size: 14 residues. For the CDR3, the DNA is TGTGCCAGCAGCCAAGATGACAGCGATCAGCCCCAGCATTTT. Translated: CASSQDDSDQPQHF.

The chain uses TRBV12-3 or TRBV12-4 and TRBJ2-7; 9 nucleotides line up with TRBD1. The CDR3 extends over 15 amino acids. V was clipped by 4 bases and J by 7 bases; unmatched bases: 11. The CDR3 nucleotides are TGTGCCAGCAGTTCCGGGACAGGGCGATGGGGAGAGCAGTACTTC. Translating gives CASSSGTGRWGEQYF.

This clonotype was picked up a small number of times. The rearrangement joins TRBV5-1 to TRBJ2-7, with 7 bases that match TRBD1. V was pared by 0 bases and J by 1 base, with 7 bases of the junction left unmatched. Germline assignment: CDR1 SGHRS and CDR2 YFSETQ. The CDR3 is made up of 16 amino acids. The CDR3 DNA follows: TGCGCCAGCAGCTTGGGGACAGGCTCCTATTCCTACGAGCAGTACTTC. Translated, it gives CASSLGTGSYSYEQYF.

This clonotype was detected a few times. This sequence joins TRBV12-3 or TRBV12-4 and TRBJ1-6; 10 nucleotides match TRBD1. The CDR3 contains 15 residues. V lost 6 bases and J lost 7; bases outside the gene matches: 6. CDR3 nucleotide sequence: TGTGCCAGCAGCCGGGGACAGGGGAACAATTCACCCCTCCACTTT. It codes for CASSRGQGNNSPLHF.

This clonotype occurred a few times. The chain carries TRBV19 and TRBJ2-1; 7 nucleotides align to TRBD2. J gave up 8 bases and V 1 base, and 14 bases lay outside the gene matches. Germline V gene lookup returns CDR1 LNHDA and CDR2 SQIVND (reference sequence). The CDR3 has 17 residues. Here the CDR3 reads CASSIAGRPGRGDEQFF. The DNA for the CDR3 is TGTGCCAGTAGTATAGCAGGGAGGCCTGGGAGGGGCGATGAGCAGTTCTTC.

This chain links TRBV30 with TRBJ2-1; maybe TRBD2 (6 bases). Germline V gives CDR1 GTSNPN, CDR2 SVGIG (reference sequence). Deletions cut 0 bases from V and 3 bases from J, with 12 bases between. The length of the CDR3 is 15 residues. CDR3 protein: CAWSVTGDFYNEQFF. Written as DNA, the CDR3 is TGTGCCTGGAGTGTAACGGGGGATTTCTACAATGAGCAGTTCTTC. The full variable domain, rest sourced from reference TRBV30 and TRBJ2-1, is SQTIHQWPATLVQPVGSPLSLECTVEGTSNPNLYWYRQAAGRGLQLLFYSVGIGQISSEVPQNLSASRPQDRQFILSSKKLLLSDSGFYLCAWSVTGDFYNEQFFGPGTRLTVL.

This clonotype has a handful of counts. This chain connects TRBV6-5 to TRBJ1-2, with D maybe TRBD1 (6 bases). CDR1 is MNHEY and CDR2 is SVGAGI in the germline V gene. V was shortened by 2 bases and J by 4 bases, with 23 bases between the two germline ends. The CDR3 covers 18 residues. CDR3 DNA: TGTGCCAGCAGTTACCTCTACTCGTCACCCCAGGGGACCTATGGCTACACCTTC. Protein: CASSYLYSSPQGTYGYTF.

The chain uses TRBV21-1 and TRBJ2-2; the D segment call TRBD2 is taken from the table without a DNA check. TRBV21-1 counts as a pseudogene. This CDR3 is built from 18 residues. The CDR3 loop is CASSKEGTSGKRTGELFF. As DNA, the CDR3 is TGTGCCAGCAGCAAAGAGGGGACTAGCGGGAAACGCACCGGGGAGCTGTTTTTT.

In its sample, this clonotype was seen a few times. The genes are TRBV12-3 or TRBV12-4 and TRBJ1-1; D perhaps matches TRBD1 (6 bases). Trimming pared 2 bases from V and 3 bases from J, leaving 13 bases between. CDR3 length: 15 residues. The CDR3 DNA is TGTGCCAGCAGTTTATCGGACACAGGGTACACTGAAGCTTTCTTT. Residues: CASSLSDTGYTEAFF.

The chain combines TRBV13 with TRBJ2-5, with a weak D call TRBD1 (5 bases). The CDR3 loop spans 14 amino acids. With 4 bases removed from V and 4 bases from J, the gap between germline ends came to 13 bases. CDR1 and CDR2 (germline): PRHDT, FYEKMQ (reference sequence). CDR3 DNA: TGTGCCAGCAGCTCATTTGACAGTCGAGAGACCCAGTACTTC. This translates into CASSSFDSRETQYF. Filled out from reference TRBV13 and TRBJ2-5, the complete variable domain reads AAGVIQSPRHLIKEKRETATLKCYPIPRHDTVYWYQQGPGQDPQFLISFYEKMQSDKGSIPDRFSAQQFSDYHSELNMSSLELGDSALYFCASSSFDSRETQYFGPGTRLLVL.

This clonotype occurred many times. The chain carries TRBV5-1 and TRBJ2-1; D remains unclear. Germline CDR1 SGHRS, CDR2 YFSETQ. The CDR3 runs 14 residues. The V end was cut by 4 bases, the J end by 1 base, with 9 bases between. CDR3 loop: CASSPFMSYNEQFF. In DNA form, the CDR3 reads TGCGCCAGCAGCCCTTTCATGTCCTACAATGAGCAGTTCTTC.

This clonotype has more than one count but fewer than ten. This CDR3 reads CASSQDRVTYNEQFF. The CDR3 DNA reads TGTGCCAGCAGCCAGGACAGGGTGACCTACAATGAGCAGTTCTTC. The J gene is TRBJ2-1, the V gene TRBV3-1; TRBD1 matches at 8 bases. The V segment lost 3 bases and the J segment 2 bases; nucleotides outside the gene matches: 3. The CDR3 covers 15 residues. Germline CDR1 LGHDT, CDR2 YNNKEL (reference sequence).